The 7 T cell receptor beta chains below all came from one sample that was sequenced in a study of T cell clonality in common variable immunodeficiency. The assay was immunoSEQ multiplex PCR, and TCRdb's table has in-frame clones only and misses some. This sample has 30,000 or so clones and no singletons, with about 4% in the ten largest. Sequencing was carried out using peripheral blood mononuclear cells. These TCRs come from a person between 18 and 69 years old in good health.

This clone was detected a few times. The CDR3 extends 3 residues past the end of the read, so its final part is completed from the germline J gene. V and J are TRBV7-6 and TRBJ1-2; D is undetermined. The germline CDR1 and CDR2 sequences are SGHVS and FNYEAQ. This CDR3 has 12 residues. The CDR3 DNA, read in part, is TGTGCCAGCAGCTTTAGGGTAGATACC. Amino acids: CASSFRVDT. Given in full, the CDR3 is CASSFRVDTYTF.

This clone has at least ten counts. The read ends 3 residues early relative to the CDR3; the germline J gene fills the gap. V gene TRBV5-4 combines with J gene TRBJ1-1, with a tentative D call TRBD1 (6 bases). V lost 4 bases and J 0 bases, leaving 10 bases between the germline ends. This CDR3 comprises 14 residues. The germline V gene encodes CDR1 SGHNT and CDR2 YYREEE (reference sequence). The DNA read from the CDR3 is TGTGCCAGCAGCCCCGGGACAATGAACACTGAA. Translated, it gives CASSPGTMNTE. The whole CDR3 protein is CASSPGTMNTEAFF. The complete variable domain, with remaining parts taken from reference TRBV5-4 and TRBJ1-1, reads ETGVTQSPTHLIKTRGQQVTLRCSSQSGHNTVSWYQQALGQGPQFIFQYYREEENGRGNFPPRFSGLQFPNYSSELNVNALELDDSALYLCASSPGTMNTEAFFGQGTRLTVV.

This clone was found many times. The read ends 3 residues before the CDR3 terminus; that terminus is restored from the germline J gene. The chain joins TRBV5-1 to TRBJ1-2; maybe TRBD1 (5 bases). Looked up from germline, CDR1 is SGHRS and CDR2 is YFSETQ. This CDR3 has 15 amino acids. The DNA read from the CDR3 is TGCGCCAGCAGCATACGGGTGAATTCGGACAATGAC. Its protein product is CASSIRVNSDND. The full-length CDR3 reads as CASSIRVNSDNDYTF.

This clone was detected many times. A junction end diverges from the germline sequence, so it may reflect a read error. The read stops 3 residues short of the end of the CDR3; the missing end is completed from the germline J gene. The chain employs TRBV6-1 and TRBJ2-1; 14 bases line up with TRBD2. Germline loops: CDR1 MNHNS, CDR2 SASEGT. The CDR3 covers 17 residues. CDR3 sequence reads: CASSKAGTSGSGYEQFF. CDR3 DNA (partial): TGTGCCAGCAGTAAAGCCGGGACTAGCGGGAGTGGTTATGAG.

Regarding this clone: One junction end does not reproduce the germline sequence, and a read error may be involved. The CDR3 extends 3 residues past the end of the read, so its final part is completed from the germline J gene. This sequence joins TRBV6-1 and TRBJ1-5; D uncertain. Germline V gives CDR1 MNHNS, CDR2 SASEGT. This CDR3 contains 13 residues. The part of the CDR3 DNA that was read is TGTGCCAGCAGCGAACCTAGCAAACAGCCC. This sequence encodes CASSEPSKQP. In full, the CDR3 reads CASSEPSKQPQHF.

The DNA read from the CDR3 is TGTGCCAGCAGTTACTCATTTCCCGGTCACGAC. It yields the protein CASSYSFPGHD. The full CDR3 protein is CASSYSFPGHDYTF. The rearrangement links TRBV6-2 or TRBV6-3 to TRBJ1-2; no reliable D call. With the read ending 3 residues before the CDR3 end, the germline J gene is used to fill in that end. This CDR3 is built from 14 residues. CDR1 is MNHEY and CDR2 is SVGEGT in the germline V gene.

This clone has at least ten counts. The CDR3 goes on 3 residues after the read ends, and that part is filled in from the germline J gene. This chain links TRBV5-1 with TRBJ2-2; D is perhaps TRBD2 (7 bases). The length of the CDR3 is 18 residues. Germline assignment: CDR1 SGHRS and CDR2 YFSETQ. Between the trimmed V and J ends, which lost 0 bases and 1 base, there was a span of 16 bases. The CDR3 is CASSLVLRGRGNTGELFF. The covered CDR3 bases are TGCGCCAGCAGCTTGGTTTTGCGGGGGCGTGGGAACACCGGGGAG.